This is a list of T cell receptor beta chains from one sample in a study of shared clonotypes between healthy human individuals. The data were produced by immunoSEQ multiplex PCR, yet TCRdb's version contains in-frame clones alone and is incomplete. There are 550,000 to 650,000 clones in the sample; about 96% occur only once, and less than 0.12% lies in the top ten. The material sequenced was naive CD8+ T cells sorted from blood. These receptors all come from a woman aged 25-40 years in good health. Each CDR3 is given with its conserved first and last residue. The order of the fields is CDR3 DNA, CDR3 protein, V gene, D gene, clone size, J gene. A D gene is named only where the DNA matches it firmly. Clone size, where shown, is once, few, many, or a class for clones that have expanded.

DNA: TGTGCCAGCAGCGGAACAGGAGTATATGGCTACACCTTC
CDR3: CASSGTGVYGYTF
V: TRBV5-5
D: NA
size: NA
J: TRBJ1-2

DNA: TGTGCCAGCAGGCTCATATCAGTGGGGTCCCTCAATCAGCCCCAGCATTTT
CDR3: CASRLISVGSLNQPQHF
V: TRBV28
D: NA
size: NA
J: TRBJ1-5

DNA: TGTGCCAGCAGTTACTCCAGTGAGCAGTTCTTC
CDR3: CASSYSSEQFF
V: TRBV6-6
D: NA
size: NA
J: TRBJ2-1

DNA: TGTGCCAGCAGCCTAGTTCGGAACACTGAAGCTTTCTTT
CDR3: CASSLVRNTEAFF
V: TRBV6-5
D: NA
size: NA
J: TRBJ1-1

DNA: TGTGCCAGCAGTTCCTCGCCAGCGGCGAACACTGAAGCTTTCTTT
CDR3: CASSSSPAANTEAFF
V: TRBV6-5
D: NA
size: NA
J: TRBJ1-1

DNA: TGTGCCAGCAGCTTTCTCTCCCGACTAGGGTACCACAATGAGCAGTTCTTC
CDR3: CASSFLSRLGYHNEQFF
V: TRBV11-2
D: NA
size: NA
J: TRBJ2-1

DNA: TGTGCCAGCAGCCCCGGGACAGGCTCCTACGAGCAGTACTTC
CDR3: CASSPGTGSYEQYF
V: TRBV7-9
D: TRBD1
size: NA
J: TRBJ2-7

DNA: TGTGCCAGCAGCCAAGATTTCGGGCCCCAAGAGACCCAGTACTTC
CDR3: CASSQDFGPQETQYF
V: TRBV14
D: NA
size: NA
J: TRBJ2-5

DNA: TGCAGCGTTTTGGGACTAGTCAATGAGCAGTTCTTC
CDR3: CSVLGLVNEQFF
V: TRBV29-1
D: TRBD2
size: NA
J: TRBJ2-1

DNA: TGTGCCAGCAGTTTCGGGACAGGTAACAATGAGCAGTTCTTC
CDR3: CASSFGTGNNEQFF
V: TRBV5-6
D: TRBD1
size: NA
J: TRBJ2-1

DNA: TGTGCTAGTGCCCGACTAGCGGGCACAGATACGCAGTATTTT
CDR3: CASARLAGTDTQYF
V: TRBV12-5
D: TRBD2
size: NA
J: TRBJ2-3

DNA: TGTGCCAGCAGCGCCGGGGCTAGCGCCTCCTACGAGCAGTACTTC
CDR3: CASSAGASASYEQYF
V: TRBV7-2
D: NA
size: NA
J: TRBJ2-7

DNA: TGTGCCAGCACCCCTGTATGGGACCAAGAGACCCAGTACTTC
CDR3: CASTPVWDQETQYF
V: TRBV6-6
D: NA
size: once
J: TRBJ2-5

DNA: TGTGCCAGCAGTTTATCACAGGGAACGAACACTGAAGCTTTCTTT
CDR3: CASSLSQGTNTEAFF
V: TRBV27
D: NA
size: NA
J: TRBJ1-1

DNA: TGTGCCAGCAGCTTAGGGAAGCTAGCGGGAGGATACAATGAGCAGTTCTTC
CDR3: CASSLGKLAGGYNEQFF
V: TRBV11-2
D: TRBD2
size: NA
J: TRBJ2-1

DNA: TGCGCCAGCAGCCCGGACCCTAGCGGCTACTACGAGCAGTACTTC
CDR3: CASSPDPSGYYEQYF
V: TRBV4-1
D: TRBD2
size: NA
J: TRBJ2-7

DNA: TGTGCCAGCAGCGTTAGCCCCTCGGGGACATACAATGAGCAGTTCTTC
CDR3: CASSVSPSGTYNEQFF
V: TRBV7-8
D: NA
size: NA
J: TRBJ2-1

DNA: TGTGCCAGCAGCGTAGGGGGGGATGAGCAGTTCTTC
CDR3: CASSVGGDEQFF
V: TRBV9
D: NA
size: NA
J: TRBJ2-1

DNA: TGTGCCAGCAGTTTAAGACCTTCTCCTAACAATGAGCAGTTCTTC
CDR3: CASSLRPSPNNEQFF
V: TRBV27
D: NA
size: NA
J: TRBJ2-1

DNA: TGTGCCAGCAGTTACGGAGCTGGGAACACTGAAGCTTTCTTT
CDR3: CASSYGAGNTEAFF
V: TRBV6-5
D: NA
size: NA
J: TRBJ1-1

DNA: TGCAGCGTTGCCGGTGGGACAGGCAGCTCCTACGAGCAGTACTTC
CDR3: CSVAGGTGSSYEQYF
V: TRBV29-1
D: TRBD1
size: NA
J: TRBJ2-7

DNA: TGTGCCAGCCAAAATGGACAGGGCTCAGATACGCAGTATTTT
CDR3: CASQNGQGSDTQYF
V: TRBV9
D: TRBD1
size: NA
J: TRBJ2-3

DNA: TGCGCCAGCAGCCAAGCCGTCGGGGGAGGGTTGGATACGCAGTATTTT
CDR3: CASSQAVGGGLDTQYF
V: TRBV4-1
D: TRBD2
size: NA
J: TRBJ2-3

DNA: TGTGCCAGCAGGGGAGATTTCTCTGGAAACACCATATATTTT
CDR3: CASRGDFSGNTIYF
V: TRBV2
D: NA
size: NA
J: TRBJ1-3

DNA: TGTGCCAGCAGTATAACAGGTGGAAACTACAATGAGCAGTTCTTC
CDR3: CASSITGGNYNEQFF
V: TRBV27
D: NA
size: once
J: TRBJ2-1